The clone carrying this TCR beta chain was seen a few times. Its antigen remains unknown. Germline V gene sequence: CDR1 LGHNA, CDR2 YNFKEQ. This CDR3 region has 13 residues. Trimming pared 2 bases from V and 9 bases from J, leaving 11 bases between. This specimen belongs to a study of Ad26.COV2.S vaccination and SARS-CoV-2 variants. About the study: Among those in the COV1001 Ad26.COV2.S trial arm was the donor. Administration of Ad26.COV2.S was intramuscular, either once or twice 56 days apart. Points from the study as a whole: Placebo recipients trailed vaccine recipients in spike-specific TCR breadth.

The repertoire was sequenced with immunoSEQ multiplex PCR; TCRdb's copy has only in-frame clones and lacks some. The repertoire holds under 550,000 clones, 88% seen once, with 3.6% in the top ten. The treatment is: about 20 received Ad26.COV2.S at low or high dose, single or two shots; 5 received placebo; per-sample allocation not given. Day 63 after the first injection of vaccine or placebo was the sampling time. The V gene is TRBV4-2, the J gene TRBJ2-1, with D possibly being TRBD1 (6 bases). The TCR was taken from a person aged 18-60 years who received the Ad26.COV2.S COVID-19 vaccine or a placebo. The sample here was peripheral blood, taken in a trial of Ad26.COV2.S vaccine versus placebo. CDR3 in amino acids: CASSQSLGGEQFF. CDR3 DNA sequence: TGTGCCAGCAGCCAATCTCTAGGGGGTGAGCAGTTCTTC.